This T cell receptor beta chain is drawn from a study of shared clonotypes between healthy human individuals. Overall study: The study used three CD4 naive, three CD4 memory, two CD8 naive and one CD8 memory plate per donor.

Every subset's genomic DNA went evenly onto several immunoSEQ plates. The table came from immunoSEQ multiplex PCR; TCRdb's copy has only in-frame clones and leaves some out. The table lists about 1.1 million clones, about four fifths of them singletons. From CD4+ cells came CD45RA+ naive and CD45RA-negative memory subsets. On this clone itself: Its specificity is not known. This likely reflects a read error, since a far larger clone is one base away. The missing conserved phenylalanine or tryptophan at the end of this CDR3 makes a read error likely.

Findings of the study overall: Blood was the sole source, and tissue repertoires probably differ.

The V gene end was trimmed by 10 bases and the J gene end by 3 bases; junction bases not matched to a gene: 14. This CDR3 comprises 16 residues. Germline V gene sequence: CDR1 MGHRA, CDR2 YSYEKL. The receptor's source is a man aged 18 to 29 in good health. Some clones in this sample may be carry-over from other donors' samples. The chain uses TRBV4-1 and TRBJ2-3; 9 bases map to TRBD2. Material: memory CD4+ T cells from PBMCs. Subset reported: CD45RA-negative fraction. The CDR3, as DNA: TGCGCCACCACGTTATCGAGCGGGAGGATTACAGATACGCAGTATTCT. It encodes CATTLSSGRITDTQYS.